These T cell receptor beta chains were read from a single sample in a study of blood T cell dynamics during melanoma immunotherapy. The data were produced by immunoSEQ multiplex PCR, yet TCRdb's version contains in-frame clones alone and is incomplete. This table has about 19,000 clones, roughly nine tenths appearing once. The specimen comprised blood, sampled from a patient treated with checkpoint blockade. The receptors originated from a human donor with melanoma. The CDR3 runs from the conserved cysteine through the conserved F or W. Each record gives: D gene, V gene, J gene, CDR3 protein. D genes are given only for firm matches.

.	TRBV10-1	TRBJ2-1	CASRPGAEQFF
.	TRBV5-4	TRBJ1-6	CASSLGGPDSSSPLHF
.	TRBV6-1	TRBJ1-1	CASNLPRETTEAFF
.	TRBV7-2	TRBJ2-6	CASSPSSGANVLTF
TRBD2	TRBV2	TRBJ2-1	CASSDGLAGAYEQFF
.	TRBV6-1	TRBJ2-5	CASSEVSETQYF
.	TRBV19	TRBJ2-5	CASSTNQETQYF
TRBD1	TRBV6-1	TRBJ1-5	CASATGDQPQHF
.	TRBV7-2	TRBJ2-1	CASSYDRTAYNEQFF
TRBD1	TRBV15	TRBJ2-3	CATSRDNRDSSTYF
.	TRBV19	TRBJ1-5	CASSIRGGDQPQHF
TRBD1	TRBV6-5	TRBJ2-7	CASSDGTDPYEQYF
TRBD2	TRBV27	TRBJ2-6	CASSPWGLAGGLSTSGANVLTF
.	TRBV6-6	TRBJ1-1	CASSYAGSPEAFF
.	TRBV5-1	TRBJ1-1	CASSFGVSDTEAFF
.	TRBV6-1	TRBJ1-5	CASSERGRLDSNQPQHF
TRBD1	TRBV7-6	TRBJ2-5	CASSLTTGGSETQYF
.	TRBV19	TRBJ2-4	CASSTHKQYIQYF
TRBD1	TRBV27	TRBJ2-7	CASSFSPGQGYEQYF
TRBD2	TRBV5-1	TRBJ2-7	CASSSTSGTYEQYF
.	TRBV30	TRBJ2-3	CAWSVLRAGENTQYF
.	TRBV10-1	TRBJ2-7	CALKGMVLYEQYF
.	TRBV5-6	TRBJ2-3	CASSLSATDTQYF
.	TRBV7-2	TRBJ2-3	CASSLPRTDTQYF
.	TRBV6-4	TRBJ1-1	CASRVEGHTEAFF
.	TRBV29-1	TRBJ1-5	CSVGGGGFQPQHF
.	TRBV28	TRBJ1-2	CASSSVRKGSYRYTF
.	TRBV28	TRBJ1-1	CASSLNSWQANTEAFF
.	TRBV7-2	TRBJ1-3	CASSRPSSGNTIYF
.	TRBV27	TRBJ2-1	CASWGAIYNEQFF
.	TRBV7-8	TRBJ2-7	CASSRKRTENYEQYF
.	TRBV9	TRBJ1-2	CASRRGPEVYGYTF
.	TRBV13	TRBJ2-3	CASSPRTEYISTDTQYF
TRBD1	TRBV27	TRBJ2-3	CASSRGTGSTDTQYF
.	TRBV21-1	TRBJ2-3	CARQLPGLTPDTQYF
TRBD2	TRBV19	TRBJ2-3	CASSFYGGRYTDTQYF
.	TRBV6-5	TRBJ2-7	CASSYSRGGEQYF
TRBD2	TRBV14	TRBJ2-3	CASSHLGAGSTDTQYF
TRBD2	TRBV7-9	TRBJ2-5	CASSFLAGGGQETQYF
.	TRBV4-1	TRBJ2-1	CASSQDPSNSYNEQFF
TRBD1	TRBV29-1	TRBJ1-4	CSVDRTGNNEKLFF